The present T cell receptor beta chain was sequenced within a study of CD8+ T cells in alopecia areata. Looking at the study overall: It was 6 to 18 months of tofacitinib, and then there were 6 months off drug. Study findings and constraints: In scalp samples, resident alphabeta T cells of normal skin are also sequenced. More clonal than normal scalp was lesional scalp, particularly alopecia totalis/universalis.

Extracted RNA was reverse transcribed, and the resulting cDNA served as sequencing template. The repertoire was sequenced with immunoSEQ multiplex PCR; TCRdb's copy has only in-frame clones and lacks some. The sample records about 250,000 clones, around two thirds being singletons. About this clone itself: What it binds is not known.

This TCR derives from a human donor with alopecia areata. The sequencing here drew on CD4+ T cells sorted from blood, taken at week 0.

This CDR3 reads CAWNVRGTGHYGYTF. DNA of the CDR3: TGTGCCTGGAATGTACGGGGGACAGGGCACTATGGCTACACCTTC. The chain is built from TRBV30 and TRBJ1-2; 9 bases match TRBD1. From germline, CDR1 is GTSNPN and CDR2 SVGIG (reference sequence). The V gene end was trimmed by 4 bases and the J gene end by 3 bases; junction bases not matched to a gene: 9. The CDR3 runs to 15 residues.